The 18 T cell receptor beta chains below all came from one sample that was sequenced in a study of early T cells in non-severe SARS-CoV-2 infection. TCRdb recomputed calls from the 5' RACE reads with MiXCR, one row per CDR3 protein. The sample contains 25,000 to 35,000 distinct CDR3 sequences, roughly 5% of which appear only once. Source material: whole blood. These receptors originate from an adult who was a healthcare worker with PCR-confirmed SARS-CoV-2 infection or an uninfected control (not recorded which).

The V gene is TRBV20-1, the J gene TRBJ1-4; D unresolved. The germline V gene has CDR1 DFQATT and CDR2 SNEGSKA (reference sequence). The CDR3 totals 12 residues. V lost 6 bases and J 1 base, leaving 6 bases between the germline ends. The CDR3 DNA sequence: TGCAGTGCGCGTGAAACTAATGAAAAACTGTTTTTT. Protein sequence: CSARETNEKLFF.

As concerns this clonotype: The missing conserved phenylalanine or tryptophan at the end of this CDR3 makes a read error likely. The chain employs TRBV20-1 and TRBJ2-7, with D perhaps matching TRBD1 (6 bases). The germline V and J ends were trimmed by 2 bases and 6 bases, with 14 bases remaining between them. This CDR3 has 13 residues. The V gene's germline CDR1 is DFQATT and CDR2 SNEGSKA (reference sequence). Here the CDR3 reads CSARLPGDGEQYS. Here the CDR3 DNA reads TGCAGTGCTAGACTTCCAGGGGACGGCGAGCAGTACTCC.

This clonotype was detected ten times or more. The chain uses TRBV4-3 and TRBJ2-2, with D possibly being TRBD2 (7 bases). Trimming took 4 bases from V and 6 from J, leaving 18 bases between them. The germline V gene has CDR1 LGHNA and CDR2 YSLEER. The CDR3 contains 16 residues. The CDR3 DNA follows: TGCGCCAGCAGCCCAAATACAGGGAGGGGAGCCGGGGAGCTGTTTTTT. Translation: CASSPNTGRGAGELFF.

This chain links TRBV20-1 with TRBJ2-3; D remains unclear. This CDR3 spans 15 amino acids. V lost 0 bases, J lost 2 bases, and 12 bases lay in between. Germline V gene sequence: CDR1 DFQATT, CDR2 SNEGSKA (reference sequence). CDR3 residues: CSARDALVLTDTQYF. CDR3 bases: TGCAGTGCTAGAGATGCGCTAGTCCTCACAGATACGCAGTATTTT.

This clonotype was counted ten times or more. This sequence joins TRBV3-1 and TRBJ2-5; perhaps TRBD2 as D (5 bases). V was trimmed by 0 bases and J by 5 bases, leaving 16 bases between them. There are 16 residues in the CDR3. The germline gives CDR1 LGHDT, CDR2 YNNKEL (reference sequence). CDR3 residues: CASSQDISAPWETQYF. The CDR3 DNA reads as TGTGCCAGCAGCCAAGATATTAGCGCCCCCTGGGAGACCCAGTACTTC.

V is TRBV6-5 and J is TRBJ1-1; 9 bases match TRBD1. This CDR3 comprises 15 residues. CDR1 and CDR2 from the germline V gene are MNHEY and SVGAGI. V shed 4 bases, J shed 1 base, and the junction held 4 bases outside the gene matches. The CDR3 sequence is CASSSTDRGNTEAFF. CDR3 DNA: TGTGCCAGCAGTTCAACGGACAGGGGGAACACTGAAGCTTTCTTT.

In its sample, this clonotype was seen a few times. This chain uses TRBV12-2 with TRBJ2-1; whether TRBD1, the table's D call, matches the DNA was not checked. TRBV12-2 is an annotated pseudogene. The CDR3 is 16 residues long. CDR3 residues: CASRKMGPRTYNEQFF. CDR3 nucleotides: TGTGCAAGTCGCAAAATGGGACCGCGAACCTACAATGAGCAGTTCTTC.

The gene calls are TRBV6-5 and TRBJ2-7, with 7 bases aligning to TRBD1. Germline lookup yields CDR1 MNHEY and CDR2 SVGAGI. V lost 0 bases to trimming and J lost 2 bases; unmatched junction nucleotides: 1. The CDR3 covers 14 residues. The DNA for the CDR3 is TGTGCCAGCAGTTACTCGAGGGGGCCCTACGAGCAGTACTTC. Amino acid sequence: CASSYSRGPYEQYF.

This clonotype was detected many times. The CDR3 sequence: CASSPPAGAYNEQFF. CDR3 nucleotides: TGTGCCAGCAGCCCTCCAGCGGGCGCCTACAATGAGCAGTTCTTC. The V and J genes are TRBV7-9 and TRBJ2-1; TRBD2 is a possible D gene (6 bases). V lost 5 bases, J lost 2 bases, and 13 bases lay in between. The CDR3 length is 15 residues. Looked up from germline, CDR1 is SEHNR and CDR2 is FQNEAQ (reference sequence).

This clonotype has at least ten counts. The rearrangement links TRBV7-9 to TRBJ2-6; D is possibly TRBD1 (6 bases). V lost 5 bases and J 15 bases, leaving 20 bases between the germline ends. The germline V gene has CDR1 SEHNR and CDR2 FQNEAQ (reference sequence). This CDR3 contains 14 residues. The CDR3 DNA sequence: TGTGCCAGCAGCCATCGGGACACCCAAACCCCCCTGACTTTC. Translated: CASSHRDTQTPLTF. Full variable domain (rest looked up from reference TRBV7-9 and TRBJ2-6): DTGVSQNPRHKITKRGQNVTFRCDPISEHNRLYWYRQTLGQGPEFLTYFQNEAQLEKSRLLSDRFSAERPKGSFSTLEIQRTEQGDSAMYLCASSHRDTQTPLTFGAGSRLTVL.

Ten or more counts support this clonotype. The V call is TRBV9, the J call TRBJ1-2; D gene unclear. CDR1 and CDR2 from the germline V gene are SGDLS and YYNGEE. V was trimmed by 4 bases and J by 2 bases, leaving 15 bases between them. The CDR3 runs 15 residues. The CDR3 region is CASSQDWATNYGYTF. The CDR3 DNA follows: TGTGCCAGCAGCCAAGACTGGGCGACCAACTATGGCTACACCTTC.

This clonotype was seen a few times. V gene TRBV3-1 combines with J gene TRBJ2-1; 7 nucleotides match TRBD1. The CDR3 sequence is 14 residues long. V dropped 4 bases and J dropped 5; count of bases not matched to a gene: 5. CDR1 LGHDT and CDR2 YNNKEL come from the germline V gene (reference sequence). The CDR3 DNA follows: TGTGCCAGCAGCCCCGGGACAGTAAACAATGAGCAGTTCTTC. Amino acid sequence: CASSPGTVNNEQFF.

This clonotype was seen ten or more times. The chain employs TRBV20-1 and TRBJ2-1, with 8 bases aligning to TRBD2. This CDR3 has 13 residues. Trimming cost V 3 bases and J 5 bases; bases outside gene matches: 3. The V gene's germline CDR1 is DFQATT and CDR2 SNEGSKA (reference sequence). The CDR3 DNA follows: TGCAGTGCTAGCGGGGGGGCCCACAATGAGCAGTTCTTC. Translated: CSASGGAHNEQFF.

The chain uses TRBV7-8 and TRBJ2-2; 13 bases are a match to TRBD2. Trimming at V came to 5 bases and at J to 5 bases, leaving 8 bases not matched to a gene. The length of the CDR3 is 17 residues. Germline CDR1 and CDR2: SGHVS and FQNEAQ. CDR3 amino acids: CASSTRTSGRGTGELFF. CDR3 in DNA: TGTGCCAGCAGCACAAGGACTAGCGGGAGAGGGACCGGGGAGCTGTTTTTT.

The V gene is TRBV2, the J gene TRBJ1-6; D ambiguous. This CDR3 has 13 amino acids. Per germline, CDR1 SNHLY and CDR2 FYNNEI. V lost 7 bases, J lost 7 bases, and 11 bases lay in between. As DNA, the CDR3 is TGTGCCAGCACTCGAGTCGTAAATTCACCCCTCCACTTT. This sequence encodes CASTRVVNSPLHF.

The chain is built from TRBV30 and TRBJ2-1; D is ambiguous. With 1 base removed from V and 2 bases from J, the gap between germline ends came to 6 bases. The CDR3 extends over 13 amino acids. CDR1 is GTSNPN, CDR2 SVGIG, per germline (reference sequence). The CDR3: CAWSDRPYNEQFF. In DNA form, the CDR3 reads TGTGCCTGGAGTGACAGACCCTACAATGAGCAGTTCTTC.

The chain is built from TRBV20-1 and TRBJ2-7, with TRBD1 as a possible D gene (6 bases). V lost 6 bases and J lost 3, with 15 bases in between. This CDR3 contains 13 residues. The germline CDR1 and CDR2 sequences are DFQATT and SNEGSKA (reference sequence). Here the CDR3 reads CSAGARGNYEQYF. The CDR3 DNA reads TGCAGTGCAGGAGCGAGGGGGAACTACGAGCAGTACTTC.

V usage is TRBV5-1 and J usage is TRBJ1-6; 9 bases align to TRBD1. CDR1 and CDR2 (germline): SGHRS, YFSETQ. V shed 5 bases and J 8 bases; nucleotides not matched to a gene: 5. CDR3 size: 14 residues. CDR3 coding DNA: TGCGCCAGCAGACCGGGACAGGGTGATTCACCCCTCCACTTT. Translating it yields CASRPGQGDSPLHF.